These 29 T cell receptor beta chains came from one sample sequenced in a study of blood T cells in healthy people across ages. Primers used in a second PCR of roughly 6 to 12 cycles were a sample-barcoded 5' primer and a J-beta primer mix. MiXCR, applied by TCRdb to the 5' RACE reads, yields one record per CDR3 protein. The data contain 550,000 to 700,000 distinct CDR3 sequences, 27% of them singletons. The sample consisted of blood. The receptors originated from a woman aged 65 to 85 in good health.

The genes are TRBV20-1 and TRBJ2-1, with D possibly TRBD1 on 5 matching bases. CDR1 and CDR2 (germline): DFQATT, SNEGSKA (reference sequence). The CDR3 is made up of 16 amino acids. The germline V and J ends were trimmed by 3 bases and 4 bases, with 19 bases remaining between them. The CDR3 here is CSARQRGRIKYNEQFF. For the CDR3, the DNA is TGCAGTGCTAGGCAAAGGGGCCGAATTAAGTACAATGAGCAGTTCTTC.

This clonotype has only a few counts. In DNA form, the CDR3 reads TGTGCCAGCAGGGGGGACAGGGATCAACGGACCATATATTTT. This sequence encodes CASRGDRDQRTIYF. The chain employs TRBV12-3 or TRBV12-4 and TRBJ1-3; TRBD1 matches 9 bases. V was pared by 6 bases and J by 10 bases, with 10 bases of the junction left unmatched. This CDR3 has 14 residues.

This clonotype occurred once. This chain links TRBV19 with TRBJ2-1, with unresolved D. Trimming cost V 6 bases and J 14 bases, with 17 bases left between them. Per the germline V gene, CDR1 is LNHDA and CDR2 is SQIVND (reference sequence). The CDR3 consists of 12 residues. CDR3 protein: CASRSPIMVKFF. In nucleotides, the CDR3 is TGTGCCAGTAGAAGTCCCATAATGGTTAAGTTCTTC.

In its sample, this clonotype was seen a few times. The genes are TRBV20-1 and TRBJ2-5, with TRBD2 matching 7 bases. The assigned J gene may be wrong: the sequence end matches TRBJ2-7 better. The CDR3 covers 14 residues. Germline assignment: CDR1 DFQATT and CDR2 SNEGSKA (reference sequence). The CDR3 DNA follows: TGCAGTGTCATACGGGGGGTTCCTCCTCGCGAGCAGTACTTC. It is translated as CSVIRGVPPREQYF.

The gene calls are TRBV28 and TRBJ2-2; D may be TRBD2 (5 bases). This CDR3 is 14 amino acids long. Per germline, CDR1 MDHEN and CDR2 SYDVKM. Trimming removed 6 bases from V and 6 bases from J, with 14 bases in between. CDR3 sequence (DNA): TGTGCCAGCAGACCGCCCCGGGGTCCCGGGGAGCTGTTTTTT. Translated: CASRPPRGPGELFF.

This clonotype has at least ten counts. The chain carries TRBV20-1 and TRBJ2-5, with a tentative D call TRBD1 (6 bases). CDR1 DFQATT and CDR2 SNEGSKA come from the germline V gene (reference sequence). CDR3 length equals 14 residues. V lost 3 bases and J 0 bases, leaving 11 bases between the germline ends. CDR3 in amino acids: CSARSGTHQETQYF. Here the CDR3 DNA reads TGCAGTGCTAGGTCGGGGACACACCAAGAGACCCAGTACTTC.

This chain connects TRBV13 to TRBJ2-7; D is ambiguous. The V gene's germline CDR1 is PRHDT and CDR2 FYEKMQ (reference sequence). V lost 5 bases and J 0 bases, leaving 17 bases between the germline ends. The CDR3 extends over 16 amino acids. Written as DNA, the CDR3 is TGTGCCAGCAGCGAAGGCACTCCTCGGAGCTCCTACGAGCAGTACTTC. It is translated as CASSEGTPRSSYEQYF.

This clonotype turned up a few times. This chain uses TRBV3-1 with TRBJ2-5; D ambiguous. Looked up from germline, CDR1 is LGHDT and CDR2 is YNNKEL (reference sequence). V lost 1 base and J 5 bases, leaving 5 bases between the germline ends. The CDR3 runs to 12 residues. CDR3 DNA sequence: TGTGCCAGCAGCCAAGTCCAGGAGACCCAGTACTTC. Protein product: CASSQVQETQYF.

The table lists this clonotype with a few counts. The CDR3 loop is CASSNRGWYQETQYF. CDR3 nucleotide sequence: TGTGCCAGTAGTAACAGGGGGTGGTACCAAGAGACCCAGTACTTC. The gene calls are TRBV19 and TRBJ2-5; 8 bases align to TRBD1. This CDR3 is 15 amino acids long. The V gene end was trimmed by 4 bases and the J gene end by 0 bases; junction bases not matched to a gene: 4. The germline CDR1 and CDR2 sequences are LNHDA and SQIVND (reference sequence).

The chain combines TRBV29-1 with TRBJ2-3, with 10 bases aligning to TRBD1. The CDR3 is made up of 16 amino acids. V shed 7 bases, J shed 2 bases, and the junction held 12 bases outside the gene matches. Germline values: CDR1 SQVTM, CDR2 ANQGSEA. CDR3 loop: CSAHTLDRGYTDTQYF. CDR3 nucleotides: TGCAGCGCCCATACCTTGGACAGGGGGTACACAGATACGCAGTATTTT.

The chain recombines TRBV14 with TRBJ1-1; D remains unclear. The CDR3 runs to 13 residues. V was pared by 0 bases and J by 1 base, with 3 bases between. The germline V gene encodes CDR1 SGHDN and CDR2 FVKESK. This CDR3 is CASSQETNTEAFF. DNA for the CDR3: TGTGCCAGCAGCCAAGAGACGAACACTGAAGCTTTCTTT. Drawing the rest from reference TRBV14 and TRBJ1-1, the complete variable domain is EAGVTQFPSHSVIEKGQTVTLRCDPISGHDNLYWYRRVMGKEIKFLLHFVKESKQDESGMPNNRFLAERTGGTYSTLKVQPAELEDSGVYFCASSQETNTEAFFGQGTRLTVV.

Only a few counts were recorded for this clonotype. V and J are TRBV30 and TRBJ1-1, with a weak D call TRBD1 (5 bases). This CDR3 region has 14 residues. The V gene lost 4 bases and the J gene lost 1 base, with 13 bases spanning the gap. The germline V gene has CDR1 GTSNPN and CDR2 SVGIG (reference sequence). The CDR3 loop is CAWTPGGQNTEAFF. The CDR3 coding sequence is TGTGCCTGGACCCCTGGGGGTCAGAACACTGAAGCTTTCTTT.

This clonotype was seen a handful of times. This chain joins TRBV5-4 and TRBJ2-5; 10 bases map to TRBD1. V dropped 3 bases and J dropped 4; count of bases not matched to a gene: 3. Germline V gene sequence: CDR1 SGHNT, CDR2 YYREEE (reference sequence). CDR3 size: 14 residues. The CDR3 nucleotides are TGTGCCAGCAGCTGGGGACAGGGGAGAGAGACCCAGTACTTC. Translation gives CASSWGQGRETQYF.

The rearrangement joins TRBV6-1 to TRBJ1-5, with D unresolved. Trimming left V 7 bases short and J 3 bases short, with 10 bases between. The CDR3 runs to 13 residues. The germline V gene encodes CDR1 MNHNS and CDR2 SASEGT. CDR3 sequence reads: CASKWRANQPQHF. In DNA form, the CDR3 reads TGTGCCAGCAAATGGCGTGCCAATCAGCCCCAGCATTTT.

V usage is TRBV6-1 and J usage is TRBJ1-1, with D perhaps TRBD1 (5 bases). The CDR3 totals 14 residues. V was clipped by 2 bases and J by 5 bases, with 12 bases between them. CDR1 and CDR2 (germline): MNHNS, SASEGT. The CDR3 coding sequence is TGTGCCAGCAGTGAATACCAGGGTCTAACTGAAGCTTTCTTT. The encoded protein is CASSEYQGLTEAFF.

This clonotype was counted only a few times. The chain has TRBV9 and TRBJ1-2, with D unresolved. V gave up 4 bases and J gave up 6 bases, with 13 bases separating them. There are 13 residues in the CDR3. Germline assignment: CDR1 SGDLS and CDR2 YYNGEE. CDR3 residues: CASSPSPLDGYTF. CDR3 DNA: TGTGCCAGCAGCCCTAGTCCCCTTGATGGCTACACCTTC.

The J gene is TRBJ2-1, the V gene TRBV5-1; D not certain. V gave up 4 bases and J gave up 4 bases, with 9 bases separating them. The CDR3 sequence is 13 residues long. From germline, CDR1 is SGHRS and CDR2 YFSETQ. CDR3 in DNA: TGCGCCAGCAGCCCGGACCCGTACAATGAGCAGTTCTTC. Its translation: CASSPDPYNEQFF.

The CDR3 DNA sequence: TGTGCCAGCTCACGGGACTACACCAAAGAGACCCAGTACTTC. It is translated as CASSRDYTKETQYF. V and J are TRBV18 and TRBJ2-5; the match to TRBD2 covers 7 bases. From germline, CDR1 is KGHSH and CDR2 LQKENI. The CDR3 is made up of 14 amino acids. V gave up 4 bases and J gave up 3 bases; unmatched junction bases: 5. Using reference TRBV18 and TRBJ2-5 for the parts outside the CDR3, the full variable domain is NAGVMQNPRHLVRRRGQEARLRCSPMKGHSHVYWYRQLPEEGLKFMVYLQKENIIDESGMPKERFSAEFPKEGPSILRIQQVVRGDSAAYFCASSRDYTKETQYFGPGTRLLVL.

This clonotype was picked up a small number of times. The V call is TRBV20-1, the J call TRBJ2-3; 9 bases are a match to TRBD1. V lost 3 bases to trimming and J lost 6 bases; unmatched junction nucleotides: 10. The CDR3 runs 15 residues. Germline values: CDR1 DFQATT, CDR2 SNEGSKA (reference sequence). CDR3 sequence: CSARRPQGATDTQYF. For the CDR3, the DNA is TGCAGTGCTAGGAGGCCACAGGGGGCAACGGATACGCAGTATTTT.

The CDR3: CATSRGDLLAGEYEQYF. CDR3 nucleotide sequence: TGTGCCACCAGCAGAGGGGACCTTCTAGCGGGGGAATACGAGCAGTACTTC. The rearrangement joins TRBV15 to TRBJ2-7, with 10 bases fitting TRBD2. The CDR3 runs to 17 residues. Germline V gene data show CDR1 as LNHNV and CDR2 as YYDKDF (reference sequence). Losses at the gene ends were 1 base for V and 4 bases for J; bases not matched to a gene: 10.

The CDR3 DNA reads as TGCGCCAGCAGCCAAGAGACAGCGATATCCTACAATGAGCAGTTCTTC. This encodes CASSQETAISYNEQFF. This chain joins TRBV4-3 and TRBJ2-1; TRBD1 is a possible D gene (5 bases). The CDR3 contains 16 residues. V was trimmed by 0 bases and J by 1 base, leaving 10 bases between them. The germline gives CDR1 LGHNA, CDR2 YSLEER.

The rearrangement uses TRBV2 and TRBJ2-3, with TRBD2 as a possible D gene (5 bases). Trimming shortened V by 3 bases and J by 8 bases, and 15 bases separated the two germline ends. Germline CDR1 is SNHLY and CDR2 is FYNNEI. The CDR3 has 14 amino acids. The DNA for the CDR3 is TGTGCCAGCAGTGATTCGGCGGGCCTTTTTACGCAGTATTTT. Amino acid sequence: CASSDSAGLFTQYF.

The V gene is TRBV7-2, the J gene TRBJ1-1; 9 bases map to TRBD1. V lost 6 bases to trimming and J lost 4 bases; unmatched junction nucleotides: 15. Germline CDR1 SGHTA, CDR2 FQGNSA. This CDR3 is built from 17 residues. CDR3 coding DNA: TGTGCCAGCAGGGGACCGGGACAGGGAATCGCAGTCACTGAAGCTTTCTTT. Protein product: CASRGPGQGIAVTEAFF.

In its sample, this clonotype was seen a few times. V and J are TRBV10-3 and TRBJ1-3; no firm D call. Per germline, CDR1 ENHRY and CDR2 SYGVKD. The CDR3 length is 15 residues. V was trimmed by 3 bases and J by 3 bases, leaving 12 bases between them. The CDR3 here is CAISDGPRGGNTIYF. The CDR3 DNA follows: TGTGCCATCAGTGATGGTCCCCGGGGTGGAAACACCATATATTTT.

This chain links TRBV11-2 with TRBJ1-5, with 12 nucleotides matching TRBD1. Germline V lookup: CDR1 SGHAT, CDR2 FQNNGV. V lost 1 base to trimming and J lost 2 bases; unmatched junction nucleotides: 15. The CDR3 length is 21 residues. CDR3: CASSLGYSHGTGGFGNQPQHF. In nucleotides, the CDR3 is TGTGCCAGCAGCTTAGGTTACAGTCATGGGACAGGGGGCTTTGGCAATCAGCCCCAGCATTTT. The whole variable domain, remainder taken from reference TRBV11-2 and TRBJ1-5, is EAGVAQSPRYKIIEKRQSVAFWCNPISGHATLYWYQQILGQGPKLLIQFQNNGVVDDSQLPKDRFSAERLKGVDSTLKIQPAKLEDSAVYLCASSLGYSHGTGGFGNQPQHFGDGTRLSIL.

The J gene is TRBJ2-5, the V gene TRBV6-2 or TRBV6-3; D possibly corresponds to TRBD1 (6 bases). From germline, CDR1 is MNHEY and CDR2 SVGEGT. There are 18 residues in the CDR3. The CDR3 region has the DNA TGTACCGACAATGAAGGAGACAGGCAATCGCAGGTGCAAGAGACCCAGTACTTC. This codes for CTDNEGDRQSQVQETQYF.

The chain combines TRBV15 with TRBJ2-1; D ambiguous. V lost 0 bases to trimming and J lost 5 bases, with 11 bases between them. The CDR3 contains 15 residues. The V gene's germline CDR1 is LNHNV and CDR2 YYDKDF (reference sequence). CDR3 DNA sequence: TGTGCCACCAGCAGAGAACATGGTTACAACAATGAGCAGTTCTTC. It encodes CATSREHGYNNEQFF.

This clonotype was counted a single time. The rearrangement links TRBV7-2 to TRBJ2-7; TRBD1 aligns across 9 bases. The CDR3 is 21 amino acids. Germline V CDR1 and CDR2: SGHTA, FQGNSA. J lost 5 bases, V lost 0 bases, and 23 bases had no gene match. The CDR3 coding sequence is TGTGCCAGCAGCTTAGCTCCGTTTGGACAGGGGTCGGCCCTCAGCCAGGACGAGCAGTACTTC. Its protein product is CASSLAPFGQGSALSQDEQYF.

This clonotype was seen more than once but under ten times. The chain recombines TRBV3-1 with TRBJ1-1; no clear D. Germline values: CDR1 LGHDT, CDR2 YNNKEL (reference sequence). The CDR3 length is 12 residues. Trimming cost V 6 bases and J 6 bases, with 11 bases left between them. The CDR3, as DNA: TGTGCCAGCAGTTCGTCGATCCCTGAAGCTTTCTTT. Its translation is CASSSSIPEAFF.